These T cell receptor beta chains were read from a single sample in a study of control samples from healthy donors and cancer patients. The table came from immunoSEQ multiplex PCR; TCRdb's copy has only in-frame clones and leaves some out. The sample shows approximately 150,000 clones, approximately 93% of them seen only once. The sequenced material came from blood. The receptors were gathered from a man between 18 and 35 years old in good health. The CDR3 runs from the conserved cysteine through the conserved F or W. The D gene is left open where the match is weak. Clone size is not always given. Where it is, it says once, few, many or a class for expanded clones.

v_gene	len	d_gene	j_gene	abundance	CDR3aa	CDR3nt
TRBV27	16	NA	TRBJ1-2	NA	CASRPYRDTLNYGYTF	TGTGCCAGCAGACCCTACCGGGACACCTTAAACTATGGCTACACCTTC
TRBV19	14	TRBD1	TRBJ2-7	NA	CASSSGTGLYEQYF	TGTGCCAGTAGTTCCGGGACAGGGCTCTACGAGCAGTACTTC
TRBV28	14	TRBD1	TRBJ1-4	NA	CASSSDRGLEKLFF	TGTGCCAGCAGTTCGGACAGGGGGCTTGAAAAACTGTTTTTT
TRBV15	16	NA	TRBJ2-7	NA	CATSRDRQGQNHEQYF	TGTGCCACCAGCAGAGATAGGCAGGGGCAGAACCACGAGCAGTACTTC
TRBV4-3	14	NA	TRBJ2-7	NA	CASSQGSYGYEQYF	TGCGCCAGCAGCCAAGGGTCCTACGGATACGAGCAGTACTTC
TRBV19	12	NA	TRBJ2-7	NA	CASSPRRGEQYF	TGTGCCAGTAGCCCCCGGCGAGGCGAGCAGTACTTC
TRBV5-1	15	NA	TRBJ2-1	NA	CASSQHSSSYNEQFF	TGCGCCAGCAGCCAACACTCGAGCTCCTACAATGAGCAGTTCTTC
TRBV6-5	12	TRBD1	TRBJ1-1	NA	CASSYPGQVAFF	TGTGCCAGCAGTTACCCGGGACAGGTTGCTTTCTTT
TRBV20-1	18	TRBD2	TRBJ2-5	NA	CSASRQIAGLAGQETQYF	TGCAGTGCTAGTAGGCAGATAGCGGGACTAGCGGGACAAGAGACCCAGTACTTC
TRBV5-1	15	NA	TRBJ2-4	NA	CASSRGGVAKNIQYF	TGCGCCAGCAGCCGCGGCGGGGTAGCCAAAAACATTCAGTACTTC
TRBV9	16	TRBD1	TRBJ2-7	NA	CASSGGGTGGSYEQYF	TGTGCCAGCAGCGGAGGCGGGACAGGGGGCTCCTACGAGCAGTACTTC
TRBV15	15	NA	TRBJ1-5	NA	CATSRDRISNQPQHF	TGTGCCACCAGCAGAGATAGGATTAGCAATCAGCCCCAGCATTTT
TRBV12-5	16	TRBD2	TRBJ2-1	NA	CASGLRGLAHDNEQFF	TGTGCTAGTGGTTTGCGAGGACTAGCGCACGACAATGAGCAGTTCTTC
TRBV7-2	13	NA	TRBJ2-7	NA	CASSRGLIDEQYF	TGTGCCAGCAGTCGGGGACTCATCGACGAGCAGTACTTC
TRBV6-5	14	TRBD1	TRBJ1-6	NA	CASSSPTRGGLLHF	TGTGCCAGCAGTTCCCCAACCAGGGGGGGGCTCCTCCACTTT
TRBV30	16	NA	TRBJ2-6	NA	CAWTTVRSSGANVLTF	TGTGCCTGGACAACCGTTCGGAGCTCTGGGGCCAACGTCCTGACTTTC
TRBV11-2	14	NA	TRBJ1-1	NA	CASSKNPVGTEAFF	TGTGCCAGTAGCAAAAACCCCGTTGGCACTGAAGCTTTCTTT
TRBV6-6	15	NA	TRBJ1-5	NA	CASLRGHSSNQPQHF	TGTGCCAGTCTCCGGGGACATTCTAGCAATCAGCCCCAGCATTTT
TRBV4-1	14	TRBD2	TRBJ2-7	once	CASSQRTSEYEQYF	TGCGCCAGCAGCCAAAGGACTAGCGAGTACGAGCAGTACTTC
TRBV19	16	TRBD1	TRBJ2-1	NA	CASSVYQGAFFNEQFF	TGTGCCAGTAGCGTTTATCAGGGGGCTTTTTTCAATGAGCAGTTCTTC
TRBV5-1	15	TRBD1	TRBJ1-6	NA	CASSSTGTGISPLHF	TGCGCCAGCAGCTCGACCGGGACAGGGATTTCACCCCTCCACTTT
TRBV4-1	17	TRBD2	TRBJ2-3	once	CASSQDGAGGPTDTQYF	TGCGCCAGCAGCCAAGATGGGGCGGGAGGGCCCACAGATACGCAGTATTTT
TRBV19	17	NA	TRBJ1-5	once	CASSIPRSLGANQPQHF	TGTGCCAGTAGTATCCCACGCTCATTAGGGGCCAATCAGCCCCAGCATTTT
TRBV19	17	NA	TRBJ2-6	once	CASSISGSSSGANVLTF	TGTGCCAGTAGTATATCCGGGTCTAGCTCTGGGGCCAACGTCCTGACTTTC
TRBV9	16	NA	TRBJ2-5	NA	CASTYAEVRLGETQYF	TGTGCCAGCACTTATGCGGAGGTTAGGTTGGGGGAGACCCAGTACTTC
TRBV28	15	NA	TRBJ1-5	NA	CASSPTDDFARDQHF	TGTGCCAGCAGTCCTACAGACGATTTCGCCCGAGACCAGCATTTT
TRBV6-5	16	TRBD1	TRBJ1-2	NA	CASSYRGTGEAYGYTF	TGTGCCAGCAGTTATCGGGGGACAGGGGAGGCCTATGGCTACACCTTC
TRBV13	16	NA	TRBJ1-5	NA	CASSLSNSNSNQPQHF	TGTGCCAGCAGCTTATCCAACAGTAATAGCAATCAGCCCCAGCATTTT
TRBV7-2	17	TRBD1	TRBJ1-5	NA	CASSEKNRDRVNQPQHF	TGTGCCAGCAGTGAGAAGAACCGGGACAGGGTCAATCAGCCCCAGCATTTT
TRBV5-1	13	NA	TRBJ1-6	NA	CASRGHDNSPLHF	TGCGCCAGCAGGGGACATGATAATTCACCCCTCCACTTT
TRBV5-4	14	NA	TRBJ2-7	NA	CASSLDTGLGEQYF	TGTGCCAGCAGCTTAGATACAGGGTTGGGCGAGCAGTACTTC
TRBV6-1	14	TRBD1	TRBJ1-1	NA	CASSESGQGRVAFF	TGTGCCAGCAGTGAGAGCGGACAGGGAAGAGTAGCTTTCTTT
TRBV2	12	TRBD1	TRBJ2-7	NA	CASKGASYEQYF	TGTGCCAGCAAGGGGGCCTCCTACGAGCAGTACTTC
TRBV4-1	17	TRBD2	TRBJ2-1	NA	CASSQEGAGGSLDEQFF	TGCGCCAGCAGCCAAGAAGGAGCGGGAGGGTCCCTCGATGAGCAGTTCTTC
TRBV3-1/TRBV3-2	14	TRBD1	TRBJ2-7	once	CASSPGQGAREQYF	TGTGCCAGCAGCCCTGGACAGGGGGCTCGGGAGCAGTACTTC
TRBV12-3/TRBV12-4	12	NA	TRBJ1-2	NA	CASGYSQGGYTF	TGTGCCAGTGGCTATTCGCAGGGCGGCTACACCTTC
TRBV4-3	13	NA	TRBJ2-3	NA	CASSQAMAGVQYF	TGCGCCAGCAGCCAAGCCATGGCAGGGGTGCAGTATTTT
TRBV19	16	TRBD1	TRBJ2-6	NA	CASSDYRGPGANVLTF	TGTGCCAGTAGTGACTACAGGGGGCCTGGGGCCAACGTCCTGACTTTC
TRBV5-1	15	NA	TRBJ2-3	NA	CASSLGTPGADTQYF	TGCGCCAGCAGCTTGGGGACCCCAGGGGCAGATACGCAGTATTTT
TRBV5-5	13	NA	TRBJ1-4	once	CASSLWGGEKLFF	TGTGCCAGCAGCTTGTGGGGCGGTGAAAAACTGTTTTTT
TRBV30	12	NA	TRBJ1-1	once	CAWRAWDREAFF	TGTGCCTGGAGGGCCTGGGACCGTGAAGCTTTCTTT
TRBV30	13	NA	TRBJ2-6	NA	CAWAGSGANVLTF	TGTGCCTGGGCAGGGTCTGGGGCCAACGTCCTGACTTTC
TRBV7-9	14	TRBD1	TRBJ2-2	once	CASSSRQGMGELFF	TGTGCCAGCAGCTCAAGACAGGGGATGGGGGAGCTGTTTTTT
TRBV7-8	14	NA	TRBJ1-2	NA	CASSLGRQIYGYTF	TGTGCCAGCAGCTTGGGGCGACAGATCTATGGCTACACCTTC
TRBV5-4	15	NA	TRBJ2-1	NA	CASSLGGSVLNEQFF	TGTGCCAGCAGCTTGGGGGGCTCAGTCCTAAATGAGCAGTTCTTC